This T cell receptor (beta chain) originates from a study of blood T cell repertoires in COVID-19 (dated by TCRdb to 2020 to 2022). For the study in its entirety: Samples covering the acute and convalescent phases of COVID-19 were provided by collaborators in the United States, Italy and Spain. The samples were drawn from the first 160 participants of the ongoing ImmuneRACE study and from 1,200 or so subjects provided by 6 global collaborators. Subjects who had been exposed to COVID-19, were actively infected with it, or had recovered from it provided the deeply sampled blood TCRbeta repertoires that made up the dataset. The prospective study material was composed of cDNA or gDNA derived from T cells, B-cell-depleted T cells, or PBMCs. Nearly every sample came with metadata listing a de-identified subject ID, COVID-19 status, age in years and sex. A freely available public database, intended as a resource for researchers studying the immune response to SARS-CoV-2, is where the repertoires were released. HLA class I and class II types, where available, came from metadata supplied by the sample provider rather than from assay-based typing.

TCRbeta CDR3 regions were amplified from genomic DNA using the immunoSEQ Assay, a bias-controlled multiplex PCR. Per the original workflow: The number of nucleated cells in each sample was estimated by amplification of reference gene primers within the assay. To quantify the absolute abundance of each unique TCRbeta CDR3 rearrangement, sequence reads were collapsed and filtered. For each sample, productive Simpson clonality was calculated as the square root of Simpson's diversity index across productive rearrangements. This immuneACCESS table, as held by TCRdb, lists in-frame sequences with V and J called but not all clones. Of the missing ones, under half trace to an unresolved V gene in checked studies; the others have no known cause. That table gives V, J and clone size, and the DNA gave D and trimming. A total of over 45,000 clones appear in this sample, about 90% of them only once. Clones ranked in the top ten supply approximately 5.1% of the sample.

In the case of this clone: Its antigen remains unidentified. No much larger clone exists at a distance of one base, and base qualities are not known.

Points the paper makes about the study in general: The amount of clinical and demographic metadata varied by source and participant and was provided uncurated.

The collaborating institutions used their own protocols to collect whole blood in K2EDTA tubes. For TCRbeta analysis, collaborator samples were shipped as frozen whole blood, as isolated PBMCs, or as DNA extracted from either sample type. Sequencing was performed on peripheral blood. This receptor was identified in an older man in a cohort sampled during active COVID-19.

The CDR3 here reads CASSLGTGGNQPQHF. The sequenced DNA is TGTGCCAGCAGCTTGGGGACAGGGGGCAATCAGCCCCAGCATTTT. The sequence joins TRBV13 to TRBJ1-5, and 10 junctional nucleotides match TRBD1. The CDR3 numbers 15 residues from cysteine through phenylalanine. The DNA shown is the 45-base CDR3, in frame from base 1. CDR1 and CDR2 (PRHDT, FYEKMQ) derive from the germline V gene (reference sequence). The junction shows trimming of 3 bases on V and 2 bases on J, and the gene matches do not reach 1 base of it.